Listed below are T cell receptor beta chains from one sample, sequenced in a study of shared clonotypes between healthy human individuals. Sequenced by immunoSEQ multiplex PCR; TCRdb stores in-frame clones only, minus some. The sample includes 2.3 million or so clones, about 92% of them seen just once. What was sequenced was naive CD4+ T cells from PBMCs. These receptors all come from a man aged 18 to 29 in good health. Some clones in this sample may be carry-over from other donors' samples. CDR3s include the opening cysteine and the closing phenylalanine or tryptophan.

14	TRBV5-1	TRBJ2-1	CASSSTRDTKIQFF
14	TRBV6-5	TRBJ2-1	CASRPLDPYNEQFF
16	TRBV11-2	TRBJ1-3	CASSLDRVVNGNTIYF
12	TRBV7-2	TRBJ2-3	CASSLSSDTQYF
12	TRBV5-1	TRBJ1-1	CASSLSGTEAFF
13	TRBV6-1	TRBJ1-4	CASNRVANEKLFF
13	TRBV5-6	TRBJ1-2	CASSLEGWEGYTF
14	TRBV6-1	TRBJ1-2	CASRTGTALYGYTF
16	TRBV5-4	TRBJ2-1	CASSAAGGPLSLEQFF
15	TRBV7-3	TRBJ2-3	CASSPPVSPPDTQYF
13	TRBV15	TRBJ2-7	CATSTQGGSEQYF
13	TRBV4-2	TRBJ1-2	CASSDRAEDGYTF
14	TRBV5-4	TRBJ1-5	CASSLDRGDQPQHF
11	TRBV28	TRBJ1-1	CASSSHTEAFF
16	TRBV7-2	TRBJ1-2	CASSLGTGGAGYGYTF
17	TRBV14	TRBJ1-1	CASSQDDGWFRNTEAFF
12	TRBV5-1	TRBJ1-2	CASSSGQVGYTF
13	TRBV30	TRBJ1-2	CAWSYGGNYGYTF
16	TRBV5-4	TRBJ2-2	CASSSGGTANTGELFF
14	TRBV7-3	TRBJ2-5	CASSPGRQQETQYF
15	TRBV7-2	TRBJ1-2	CASSLETGSNYGYTF
12	TRBV29-1	TRBJ2-1	CSAEPPQEGKFF
15	TRBV30	TRBJ2-5	CAWSSLGLGEETQYF
16	TRBV28	TRBJ2-5	CASGLGRGRAQETQYF
15	TRBV7-2	TRBJ2-1	CASSSSGTSYNEQFF
12	TRBV28	TRBJ2-7	CAGGPLDYEQYF
14	TRBV29-1	TRBJ2-1	CSVVDAYSYNEQFF
14	TRBV6-4	TRBJ2-1	CASSDFPRYNEQFF
15	TRBV30	TRBJ2-7	CAWRIRRLAGYEQYF